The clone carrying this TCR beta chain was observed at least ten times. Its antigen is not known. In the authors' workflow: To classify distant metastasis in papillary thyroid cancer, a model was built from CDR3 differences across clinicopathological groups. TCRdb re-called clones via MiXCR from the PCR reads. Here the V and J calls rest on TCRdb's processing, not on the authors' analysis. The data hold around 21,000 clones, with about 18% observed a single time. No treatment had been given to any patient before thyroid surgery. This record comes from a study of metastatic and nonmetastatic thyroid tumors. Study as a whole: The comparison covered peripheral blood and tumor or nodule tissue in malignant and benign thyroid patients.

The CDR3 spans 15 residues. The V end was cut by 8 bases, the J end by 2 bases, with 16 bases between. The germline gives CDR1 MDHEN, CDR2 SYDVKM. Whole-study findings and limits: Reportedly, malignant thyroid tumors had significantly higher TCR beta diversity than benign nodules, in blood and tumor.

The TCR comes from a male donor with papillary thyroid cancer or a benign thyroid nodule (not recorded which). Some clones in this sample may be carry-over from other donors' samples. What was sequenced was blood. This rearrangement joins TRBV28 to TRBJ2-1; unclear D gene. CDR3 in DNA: TGTGCCAGCCGAAAATTTCAAACCACCTACAATGAGCAGTTCTTC. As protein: CASRKFQTTYNEQFF.